This T cell receptor (beta chain) was captured in a study of regulatory T cells in long-lasting Graves disease. For TCR beta, libraries came from iRepertoire HTBI primers and Arm-PCR of CDR3 regions. TCRdb reprocessed the multiplex PCR reads via MiXCR and lists one record per CDR3 protein. The repertoire has 500,000 or so distinct CDR3 sequences, 15% to 20% of them found once; the top ten carry 25%. This clonotype was picked up many times. As to time point: newly diagnosed GD, antithyroid drugs for less than 3 months. Scientists built the TCR library using RNA that was extracted from PBMCs. The V end was cut by 4 bases, the J end by 2 bases, with 7 bases between. This CDR3 is built from 13 residues. Per germline, CDR1 SNHLY and CDR2 FYNNEI. The sample was also linked to a second study, of T cells in Graves' hyperthyroidism and ophthalmopathy. That source notes: Appearing also in blood were most of the thyroid clonotypes expanded above 0.001.

Sequenced material: peripheral blood mononuclear cells (PBMCs), taken at new diagnosis, from a patient treated with antithyroid drugs. This clonotype was obtained from a woman aged 40-65 years with Graves disease. V and J are TRBV2 and TRBJ2-3; D call uncertain. CDR3 in amino acids: CASSGPSTDTQYF. CDR3 in DNA: TGTGCCAGCAGTGGCCCCTCCACAGATACGCAGTATTTT.